The clone carrying this T cell receptor beta chain appeared a few times. Its antigen is not known. A TCRbeta library incorporating unique molecular identifiers was prepared. TCRdb re-called the PCR reads through MiXCR, storing one row per CDR3 protein. Of around 670,000 distinct CDR3 sequences in the sample, roughly 14% were seen once. Unmatched junction bases numbered 9, after V lost 3 bases and J lost 7 bases. CDR1 is MDHEN, CDR2 SYDVKM, per germline. This CDR3 region has 16 residues. The data were taken from a study of T-cell reconstitution after alpha-beta-depleted transplantation in children. Study-wide points: One year after transplant, T-cell counts and diversity came mostly from newly produced T cells. Several hundred graft clones that had expanded were reportedly the source of alpha-beta T cells about two months after transplant. Recipient T cells and thymic progenitors that survived were the source of the high TCRbeta diversity seen at day 60 in some patients.

The chain employs TRBV28 and TRBJ2-2, with 9 bases identical to TRBD2. Material: PBMCs, obtained before TCRalphabeta/CD19-depleted stem cell transplant. This receptor was taken from a girl aged 2 to 10 with congenital amegakaryocytic thrombocytopenia, due to receive a stem cell transplant. CDR3 DNA: TGTGCCAGCAGTTTGGACTCGGGACTAGCAAACGGGGAGCTGTTTTTT. Encoded protein: CASSLDSGLANGELFF.